This TCR beta chain originates from a study of identical twins. This CDR3 is built from 14 residues. The germline V gene encodes CDR1 SGHRS and CDR2 YFSETQ. V shed 0 bases, J shed 8 bases, and the junction held 4 bases outside the gene matches. TCRdb re-called the 5' RACE reads with MiXCR, one entry per CDR3 protein. The sample has about 690,000 distinct CDR3 sequences; about 20% are singletons. This clonotype appeared a few times. This sample was shared with a second study, whose subject was T cells expressing NK-cell markers.

The chain couples TRBV5-1 to TRBJ2-4; the match to TRBD2 covers 8 bases. The TCR comes from a woman aged 18-30 years in good health. The specimen was PBMCs. The CDR3 nucleotides read TGCGCCAGCAGCTTGGTTCCGGGGGGGGACATTCAGTACTTC. As protein: CASSLVPGGDIQYF.